The source of this TCR beta chain is a study of T cells in tuberculosis. The CDR3 covers 15 residues. The ends lost 4 bases at V and 5 bases at J; junction bases unmatched: 6. Germline lookup yields CDR1 MNHNS and CDR2 SASEGT. This table comes from immunoSEQ multiplex PCR, and its TCRdb copy is limited to in-frame clones, with some not included. The sample includes about 36,000 clones, over 90% of them seen just once. Notes on this clone: Antigen unknown.

Points from the study as a whole: The TCR-beta difference was not significant; alpha differences partly reflected length. GMM-specific TCRs were nearer to active tuberculosis alpha repertoires, suggesting expansion.

Adolescents were screened for latent TB by skin test and IGRA. Each clinical donor contributed on average roughly 100,000 T cells from unsorted cryopreserved PBMC. The chain couples TRBV6-1 to TRBJ2-1, with 9 nucleotides matching TRBD2. Sequencing was performed on PBMCs. This receptor was taken from a donor aged 10 to 29 with latent tuberculosis or without tuberculosis infection. CDR3 coding DNA: TGTGCCAGCAGTGCTTCACTAGCGGGCGACAATGAGCAGTTCTTC. This translates into CASSASLAGDNEQFF.